This T cell receptor beta chain originates from a study of cytomegalovirus exposure and HLA in healthy donors. Study overall: The roughly 120 validation repertoires, a later analysis reported, used the same platform as the approximately 700 first-cohort repertoires.

Data came from immunoSEQ multiplex PCR; TCRdb stores just in-frame clones and leaves some out. The profile shows about 160,000 clones, 84% of them singletons. A word on this clone: Its antigen is still unknown.

General observations from the study: A few CMV-associated chains were confirmed in vitro to be specific for CMV antigens. The study labeled fewer than 200 TCR beta chains cytomegalovirus-associated. While the bulk of TCR sequences proved rare, some public TCRs turned up in many donors.

The CDR3 covers 17 residues. From germline, CDR1 is LGHNA and CDR2 YNFKEQ. The germline V and J ends were trimmed by 3 bases and 0 bases, with 12 bases remaining between them. This TCR was sampled from a man between 25 and 39 years old in good health and CMV-seropositive. The chain uses TRBV4-2 and TRBJ2-6, with a tentative D call TRBD2 (6 bases). The sample was PBMCs. CDR3 loop: CASSQGLTDSGANVLTF. CDR3 in DNA: TGTGCCAGCAGCCAGGGACTTACGGACTCTGGGGCCAACGTCCTGACTTTC.